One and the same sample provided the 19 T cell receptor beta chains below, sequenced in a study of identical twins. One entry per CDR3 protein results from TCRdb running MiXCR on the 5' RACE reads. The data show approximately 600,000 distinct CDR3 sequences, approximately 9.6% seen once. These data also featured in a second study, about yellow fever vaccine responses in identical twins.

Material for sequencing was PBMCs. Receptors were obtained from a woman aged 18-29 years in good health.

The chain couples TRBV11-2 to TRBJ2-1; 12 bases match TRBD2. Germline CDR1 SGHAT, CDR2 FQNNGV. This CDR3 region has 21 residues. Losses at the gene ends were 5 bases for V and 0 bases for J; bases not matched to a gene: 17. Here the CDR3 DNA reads TGTGCCAGCAGCCCCACCCTGACTAGCGGGGGTTATTTCAGCTCCTACAATGAGCAGTTCTTC. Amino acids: CASSPTLTSGGYFSSYNEQFF.

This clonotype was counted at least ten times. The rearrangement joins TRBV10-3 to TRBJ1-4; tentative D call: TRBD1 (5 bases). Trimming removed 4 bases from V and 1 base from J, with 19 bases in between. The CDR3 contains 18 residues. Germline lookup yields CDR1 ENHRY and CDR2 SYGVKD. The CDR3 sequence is CAISVSGPGRGTNEKLFF. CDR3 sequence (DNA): TGTGCCATCAGTGTGTCAGGCCCAGGGAGAGGAACTAATGAAAAACTGTTTTTT.

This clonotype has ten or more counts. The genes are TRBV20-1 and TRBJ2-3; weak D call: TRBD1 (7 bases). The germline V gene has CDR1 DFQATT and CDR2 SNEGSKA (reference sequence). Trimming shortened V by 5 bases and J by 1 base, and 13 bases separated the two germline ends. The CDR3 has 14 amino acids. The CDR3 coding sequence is TGCAGTGCTGCAGGGGGGCTGGGCACAGATACGCAGTATTTT. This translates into CSAAGGLGTDTQYF.

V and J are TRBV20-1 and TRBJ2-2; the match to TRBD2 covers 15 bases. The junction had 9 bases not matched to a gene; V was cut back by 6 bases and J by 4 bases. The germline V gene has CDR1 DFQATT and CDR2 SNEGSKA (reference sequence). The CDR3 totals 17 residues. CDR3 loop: CSAPGLAGGPSTGELFF. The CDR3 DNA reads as TGCAGTGCCCCCGGACTAGCGGGAGGGCCTAGCACCGGGGAGCTGTTTTTT.

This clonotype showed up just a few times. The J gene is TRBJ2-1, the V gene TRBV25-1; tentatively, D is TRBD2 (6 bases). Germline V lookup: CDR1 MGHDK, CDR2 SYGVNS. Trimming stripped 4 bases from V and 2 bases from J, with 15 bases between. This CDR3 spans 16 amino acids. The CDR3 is CASSGDFLSAYNEQFF. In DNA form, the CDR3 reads TGTGCCAGCAGTGGGGACTTCTTATCCGCCTACAATGAGCAGTTCTTC.

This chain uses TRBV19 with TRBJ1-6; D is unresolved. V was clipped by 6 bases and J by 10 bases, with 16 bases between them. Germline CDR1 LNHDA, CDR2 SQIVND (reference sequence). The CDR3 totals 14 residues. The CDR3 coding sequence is TGTGCCAGTAGGGGCACCGGGCTGGGGTCACCCCTCCACTTT. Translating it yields CASRGTGLGSPLHF.

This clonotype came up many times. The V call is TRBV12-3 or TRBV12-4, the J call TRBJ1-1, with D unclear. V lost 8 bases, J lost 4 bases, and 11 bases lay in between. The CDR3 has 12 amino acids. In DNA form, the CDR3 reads TGTGCCAGCGGGTCCCTGAGCACTGAAGCTTTCTTT. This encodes CASGSLSTEAFF.

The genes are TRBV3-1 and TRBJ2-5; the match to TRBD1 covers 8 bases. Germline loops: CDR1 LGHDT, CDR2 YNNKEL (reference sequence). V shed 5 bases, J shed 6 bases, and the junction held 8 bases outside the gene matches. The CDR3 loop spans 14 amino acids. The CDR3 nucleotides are TGTGCCAGCAGCTCAGGGGGCTCGGGGAAGACCCAGTACTTC. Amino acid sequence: CASSSGGSGKTQYF.

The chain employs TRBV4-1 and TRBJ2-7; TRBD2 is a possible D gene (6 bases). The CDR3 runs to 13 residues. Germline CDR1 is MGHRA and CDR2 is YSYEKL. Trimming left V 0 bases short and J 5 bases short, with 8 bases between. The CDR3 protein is CASSQEGGNEQYF. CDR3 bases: TGCGCCAGCAGCCAAGAAGGCGGGAACGAGCAGTACTTC.

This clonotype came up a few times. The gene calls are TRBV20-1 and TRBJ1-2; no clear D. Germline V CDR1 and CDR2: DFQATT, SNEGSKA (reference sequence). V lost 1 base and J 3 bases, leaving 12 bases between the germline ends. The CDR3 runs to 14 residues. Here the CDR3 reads CSARGEVRDYGYTF. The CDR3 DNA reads TGCAGTGCTAGAGGCGAGGTGAGAGACTATGGCTACACCTTC.

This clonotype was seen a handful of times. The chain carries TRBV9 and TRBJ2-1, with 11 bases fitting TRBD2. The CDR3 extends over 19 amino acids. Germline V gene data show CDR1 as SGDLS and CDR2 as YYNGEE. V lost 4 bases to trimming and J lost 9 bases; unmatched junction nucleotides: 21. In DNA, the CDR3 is TGTGCCAGCAGCCCACAAATACGACTCGGGACTAGCGGCGGCGCTGAGCAGTTCTTC. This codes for CASSPQIRLGTSGGAEQFF.

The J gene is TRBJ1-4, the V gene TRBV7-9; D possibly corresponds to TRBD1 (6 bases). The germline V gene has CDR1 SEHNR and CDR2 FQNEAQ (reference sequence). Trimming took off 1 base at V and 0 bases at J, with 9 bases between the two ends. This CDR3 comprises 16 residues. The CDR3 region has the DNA TGTGCCAGCAGCTTAGGTGCAGGGGCAACTAATGAAAAACTGTTTTTT. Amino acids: CASSLGAGATNEKLFF.

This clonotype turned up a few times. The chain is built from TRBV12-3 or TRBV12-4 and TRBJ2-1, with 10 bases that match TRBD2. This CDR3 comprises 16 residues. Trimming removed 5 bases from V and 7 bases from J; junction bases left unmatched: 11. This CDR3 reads CASSQTSGAAPNEQFF. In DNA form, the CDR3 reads TGTGCCAGCAGTCAAACTAGCGGGGCGGCGCCTAATGAGCAGTTCTTC.

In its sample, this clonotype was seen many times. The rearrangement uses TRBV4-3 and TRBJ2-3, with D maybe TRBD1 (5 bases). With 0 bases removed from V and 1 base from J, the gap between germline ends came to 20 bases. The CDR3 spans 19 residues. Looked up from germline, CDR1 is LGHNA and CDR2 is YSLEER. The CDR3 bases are TGCGCCAGCAGCCAAGATCAAGTTGGGCCAGGGATAGGCACAGATACGCAGTATTTT. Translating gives CASSQDQVGPGIGTDTQYF.

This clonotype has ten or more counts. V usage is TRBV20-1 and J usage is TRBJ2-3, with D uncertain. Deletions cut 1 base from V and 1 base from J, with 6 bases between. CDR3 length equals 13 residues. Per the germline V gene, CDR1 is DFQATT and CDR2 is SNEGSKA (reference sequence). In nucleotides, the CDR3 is TGCAGTGCTAGAGGCTCAGGCACAGATACGCAGTATTTT. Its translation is CSARGSGTDTQYF.

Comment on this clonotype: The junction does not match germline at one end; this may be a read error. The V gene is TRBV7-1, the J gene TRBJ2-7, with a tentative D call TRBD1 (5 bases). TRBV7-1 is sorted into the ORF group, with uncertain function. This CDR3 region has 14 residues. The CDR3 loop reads CARSSGLGCYEQYF. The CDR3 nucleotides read TGTGCCAGGAGCTCAGGGCTGGGCTGCTACGAGCAGTACTTC.

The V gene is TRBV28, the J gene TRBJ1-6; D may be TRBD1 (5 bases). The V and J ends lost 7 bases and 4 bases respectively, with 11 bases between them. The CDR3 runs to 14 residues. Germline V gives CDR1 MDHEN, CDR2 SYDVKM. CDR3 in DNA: TGTGCCAGCATCGTGAAGGGGTATAATTCACCCCTCCACTTT. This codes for CASIVKGYNSPLHF. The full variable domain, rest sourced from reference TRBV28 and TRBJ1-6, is DVKVTQSSRYLVKRTGEKVFLECVQDMDHENMFWYRQDPGLGLRLIYFSYDVKMKEKGDIPEGYSVSREKKERFSLILESASTNQTSMYLCASIVKGYNSPLHFGNGTRLTVT.

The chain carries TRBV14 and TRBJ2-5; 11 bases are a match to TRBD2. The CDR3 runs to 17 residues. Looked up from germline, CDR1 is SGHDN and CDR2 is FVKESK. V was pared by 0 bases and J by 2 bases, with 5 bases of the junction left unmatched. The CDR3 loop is CASSQDLAGGIQETQYF. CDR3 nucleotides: TGTGCCAGCAGCCAAGATCTAGCGGGGGGCATACAAGAGACCCAGTACTTC.

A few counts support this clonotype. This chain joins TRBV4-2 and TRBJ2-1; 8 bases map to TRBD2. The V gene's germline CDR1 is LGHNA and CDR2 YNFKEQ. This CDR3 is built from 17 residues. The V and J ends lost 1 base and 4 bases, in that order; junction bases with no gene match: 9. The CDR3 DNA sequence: TGTGCCAGCAGCCAAGTTCAGAGCGGGGGCCTTTACAATGAGCAGTTCTTC. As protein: CASSQVQSGGLYNEQFF.